Here is one TCR beta chain with its context. PCR was performed using 60 Vbeta and 13 Jbeta primers. Clones were read by immunoSEQ multiplex PCR, and TCRdb kept only the in-frame ones, dropping some. The repertoire holds around 280,000 clones, with roughly 90% as singletons. This record belongs to a study of cytomegalovirus exposure and HLA in healthy donors. CDR1 and CDR2 from the germline V gene are MNHEY and SVGAGI. Between the trimmed V and J ends, which lost 0 bases and 9 bases, there was a span of 9 bases. The CDR3 has 13 amino acids. The chain uses TRBV6-5 and TRBJ1-3; the D is unclear. The source of this sequence is a young woman in good health and CMV-seronegative. Source material: PBMCs. The CDR3 here is CASSYSGQGTIYF. The DNA for the CDR3 is TGTGCCAGCAGTTACTCGGGCCAAGGCACCATATATTTT.